A selection of T cell receptor beta chains follows, all from one sample in a study of T-cell memory formation after mild COVID-19. MiXCR was run by TCRdb on the 5' RACE reads, yielding one entry per CDR3 protein. The sample consists of 120,000 to 150,000 distinct CDR3 sequences, about 19% of them appearing once. The specimen was PBMCs or a T cell subset sorted from them (not recorded which). Receptors originate from an adult woman who had mild COVID-19 (a few samples of this study predate the infection). Cell type and time point are not known. CDR3s include the opening cysteine and the closing phenylalanine or tryptophan. Each record gives: V gene, D gene, clone size, J gene, CDR3 protein, CDR3 DNA. D genes are given only for firm matches. Only part of the rows carry a size: once, few, many, or a class if the clone is expanded.

v_call: TRBV20-1
d_call: TRBD2
clone_size: NA
j_call: TRBJ2-5
cdr3_aa: CSAQGTSGETQYF
cdr3_nt: TGCAGTGCCCAAGGGACTAGCGGAGAGACCCAGTACTTC

v_call: TRBV24-1
d_call: NA
clone_size: NA
j_call: TRBJ2-7
cdr3_aa: CATSGRVGSVWEQYF
cdr3_nt: TGTGCCACCAGTGGTCGAGTAGGTTCGGTTTGGGAGCAGTACTTC

v_call: TRBV7-2
d_call: TRBD1
clone_size: NA
j_call: TRBJ2-7
cdr3_aa: CASSIVQGNSYEQYF
cdr3_nt: TGTGCCAGCAGTATTGTACAGGGGAACTCCTACGAGCAGTACTTC

v_call: TRBV9
d_call: NA
clone_size: NA
j_call: TRBJ1-2
cdr3_aa: CASSGPGLTSRGYTF
cdr3_nt: TGTGCCAGCAGCGGCCCGGGACTCACCTCACGGGGCTACACCTTC

v_call: TRBV6-5
d_call: NA
clone_size: NA
j_call: TRBJ2-4
cdr3_aa: CASSPGGGRDIQYF
cdr3_nt: TGTGCCAGCAGCCCTGGGGGGGGCAGAGACATTCAGTACTTC

v_call: TRBV11-1
d_call: NA
clone_size: NA
j_call: TRBJ1-1
cdr3_aa: CASSSPPRPGQNTEAFF
cdr3_nt: TGTGCCAGCAGCTCGCCCCCCCGTCCAGGACAAAACACTGAAGCTTTCTTT

v_call: TRBV18
d_call: NA
clone_size: once
j_call: TRBJ2-1
cdr3_aa: CASSPSGPNEQFF
cdr3_nt: TGTGCCAGCTCACCGTCCGGGCCCAATGAGCAGTTCTTC

v_call: TRBV6-5
d_call: NA
clone_size: NA
j_call: TRBJ2-5
cdr3_aa: CASRSTVETQYF
cdr3_nt: TGTGCCAGCAGAAGTACGGTTGAGACCCAGTACTTC

v_call: TRBV19
d_call: TRBD2
clone_size: many
j_call: TRBJ2-1
cdr3_aa: CASTAAGVRNEQFF
cdr3_nt: TGTGCCAGTACAGCAGCGGGAGTTAGGAATGAGCAGTTCTTC

v_call: TRBV12-3/TRBV12-4
d_call: TRBD1
clone_size: NA
j_call: TRBJ1-2
cdr3_aa: CASSLVLGQGPGYTF
cdr3_nt: TGTGCCAGCAGTTTAGTTCTAGGACAGGGTCCCGGCTACACCTTC

v_call: TRBV28
d_call: TRBD2
clone_size: NA
j_call: TRBJ2-2
cdr3_aa: CASSLYPSGISGELFF
cdr3_nt: TGTGCCAGCAGTTTGTATCCTAGCGGGATTTCCGGGGAGCTGTTTTTT

v_call: TRBV18
d_call: NA
clone_size: NA
j_call: TRBJ1-1
cdr3_aa: CASSPQGKTEAFF
cdr3_nt: TGTGCCAGCTCACCTCAGGGTAAGACTGAAGCTTTCTTT

v_call: TRBV7-2
d_call: NA
clone_size: few
j_call: TRBJ2-3
cdr3_aa: CASSLPPDRRTDTQYF
cdr3_nt: TGTGCCAGCAGCCTGCCCCCCGACAGGAGGACAGATACGCAGTATTTT

v_call: TRBV5-1
d_call: NA
clone_size: few
j_call: TRBJ2-7
cdr3_aa: CASSLSTASSYEQYF
cdr3_nt: TGCGCCAGCAGCTTGTCTACTGCGAGCTCCTACGAGCAGTACTTC

v_call: TRBV9
d_call: NA
clone_size: few
j_call: TRBJ2-2
cdr3_aa: CASSVGGAGGELFF
cdr3_nt: TGTGCCAGCAGCGTCGGCGGAGCGGGCGGGGAGCTGTTTTTT